Described below is a single T cell receptor (beta chain) sequence and its context. The antigen is unknown. Clones were read by immunoSEQ multiplex PCR, and TCRdb kept only the in-frame ones, dropping some. The data show 90,000 to 150,000 clones, with around 92% seen just once and around 8% held by the top ten. The data stem from a study of T cell responses to AZD1222 COVID-19 vaccine. Study-level points and caveats: White British donors predominated, females outnumbered males, and clonal diversity was possibly underestimated. Reportedly, close to half of spike-specific TCRs are directed against unmutated variant regions. Seropositive at baseline were only a handful of AZD1222 recipients.

The CDR3 has 14 amino acids. Trimming removed 0 bases at V and 9 bases at J, with 12 bases between. In germline, CDR1 is LNHNV, CDR2 YYDKDF (reference sequence). The chain links TRBV15 to TRBJ2-4, with a possible D match to TRBD1 (6 bases). The sequence was obtained from an adult who received the AZD1222 COVID-19 vaccine. The source material was peripheral blood, sampled 28 days after the second AZD1222 dose. The CDR3 DNA is TGTGCCACCAGCAGAGATCCCGACAGGAGCATTCAGTACTTC. This translates into CATSRDPDRSIQYF.